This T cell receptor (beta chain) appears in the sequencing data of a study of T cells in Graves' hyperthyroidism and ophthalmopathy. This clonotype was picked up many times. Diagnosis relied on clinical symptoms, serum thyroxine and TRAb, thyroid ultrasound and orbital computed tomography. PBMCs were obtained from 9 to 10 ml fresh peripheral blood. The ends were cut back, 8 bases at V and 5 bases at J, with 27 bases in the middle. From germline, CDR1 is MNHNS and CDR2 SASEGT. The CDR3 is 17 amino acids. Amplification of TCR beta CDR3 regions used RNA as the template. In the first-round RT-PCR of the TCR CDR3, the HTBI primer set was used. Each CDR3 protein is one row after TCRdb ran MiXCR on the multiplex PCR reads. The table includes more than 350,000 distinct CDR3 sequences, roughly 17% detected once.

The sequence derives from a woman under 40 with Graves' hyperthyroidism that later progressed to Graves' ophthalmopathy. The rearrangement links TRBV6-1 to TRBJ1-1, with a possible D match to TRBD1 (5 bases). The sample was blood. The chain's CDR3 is CASVGGGTAIEGTEAFF. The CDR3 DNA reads TGTGCCAGCGTAGGCGGGGGAACGGCAATTGAGGGGACTGAAGCTTTCTTT.